This entry concerns a single T cell receptor (beta chain). What it recognizes is unknown. V was clipped by 3 bases and J by 8 bases; unmatched bases: 12. The CDR3 extends over 15 amino acids. Germline V gene data show CDR1 as MDHEN and CDR2 as SYDVKM. The primer mix had 60 Vbeta and 13 Jbeta primers. Data came from immunoSEQ multiplex PCR; TCRdb stores just in-frame clones and leaves some out. The data show 75,000 to 100,000 clones, around 82% seen once. The sample originates from a study of cytomegalovirus exposure and HLA in healthy donors. Notes on the study in general: Three of the chains that were CMV-associated were confirmed in vitro to be specific for CMV antigens. Later genetic work tied a missense DCLRE1C variant to beta-chain V and J trimming. Later analysis suggested links between common viral pathogens and several top significant clusters.

The receptor comes from a man between 35 and 55 years old in good health and CMV-seronegative. Specimen: PBMCs. The chain uses TRBV28 and TRBJ1-2; 7 bases line up with TRBD1. DNA of the CDR3: TGTGCCAGCAGTTTTCACGACAGGGCCTATTGGGGCTACACCTTC. Protein: CASSFHDRAYWGYTF.